This record covers a single T cell receptor beta chain. Through a sample-barcoded 5' primer and a J-beta primer mix, a second PCR was run for roughly 6 to 11 cycles. MiXCR, applied by TCRdb to the 5' RACE reads, yields one record per CDR3 protein. The sample carries over 750,000 distinct CDR3 sequences, roughly 25% recorded once. The CDR3 contains 15 residues. CDR1 is SGHDT, CDR2 YYEEEE, per germline. The sample comes from a study of blood T cells in healthy people across ages. The same data also contributed to another study, on T cells of mothers and their children.

The chain carries TRBV5-6 and TRBJ2-5; 10 positions agree with TRBD2. The closer fit of TRBJ2-1 to the DNA end suggests the J call may be wrong. The source material was blood. The sequence derives from a boy younger than 18 in good health. The DNA for the CDR3 is TGTGCCAGCAGCTCCGGGACTAGCGATCGCAATGAGCAGTTCTTC. The encoded protein is CASSSGTSDRNEQFF.